This T cell receptor (beta chain) was retrieved from a study of blood T cells in healthy people across ages. This clonotype has a count of ten or more. The CDR3 is made up of 14 amino acids. V was pared by 6 bases and J by 2 bases, with 14 bases between. The germline V gene encodes CDR1 MNHNY and CDR2 SVGAGI (reference sequence). The authors ran a second PCR of about 6 to 11 cycles using a sample-barcoded 5' primer and a J-beta primer mix. TCRdb re-derived calls from the 5' RACE reads in MiXCR, one entry per CDR3 protein. The sample records roughly 1.6 million distinct CDR3 sequences, roughly 32% being singletons.

The receptor's source is a woman in her twenties or thirties in good health. Material: blood. V is TRBV6-6 and J is TRBJ2-7; D could derive from TRBD1 or TRBD2 (5 bases each). For the CDR3, the DNA is TGTGCCAGCAGCCCCCGGGGACGGCCCTACGAGCAGTACTTC. This sequence encodes CASSPRGRPYEQYF.